The T cell receptor beta chain under discussion was sequenced for a study of blood T cell repertoires in COVID-19. On the study more broadly: The United States, Italy and Spain provided the acute and convalescent COVID-19 samples.

Method: immunoSEQ multiplex PCR; TCRdb's copy keeps in-frame clones and lacks some. The sample lists over 85,000 clones, nearly 90% occurring once. The specimen sequenced was peripheral blood. The origin of this receptor is a human donor in a cohort sampled during active COVID-19.

CDR3 sequence: CASSPRVASAGVGEQYF. CDR3 nucleotide sequence: TGCGCCAGCAGCCCCCGAGTGGCGTCAGCGGGAGTTGGCGAGCAGTACTTC. The genes are TRBV4-1 and TRBJ2-7, with 8 bases aligning to TRBD2. The V segment lost 4 bases and the J segment 6 bases; nucleotides outside the gene matches: 17. This CDR3 is 17 amino acids long. In germline, CDR1 is MGHRA, CDR2 YSYEKL.